This T cell receptor beta chain was retrieved from a study of cytomegalovirus exposure and HLA in healthy donors (dated by TCRdb to the late 2010s). At the level of the whole study: In an earlier analysis of several hundred of the donors, 250 to 300 Gb of sequence data and 100 million or so unique TCR beta sequences from about 179 million T cells were reported. Four to six DR-DQ haplotypes were handled as single units for association and clustering, since linkage in the cohort was strong. On average, roughly 250,000 unique TCR beta nucleotide sequences were sequenced per donor among about 400 genotyped donors of the cohort, with roughly 20% of those sequences being non-productive. All discovery cohort repertoires had been generated on a single sequencing platform. HLA typing covered class I and class II loci at four-digit resolution. Typing coverage varied by locus: roughly 620-640 donors for A, B, C, DRB1 and DQB1; roughly 500 for DQA1; approximately 570 for DPA1; fewer than 480 for DPB1. Among the roughly 390 genotyped donors, approximately 76% belonged to the genetic ancestry cluster associated with self-reported Caucasian donors. Rather than using new phenotypic data, the later analysis identified candidate immune exposures from TCR beta sequences and from how often those sequences occurred across donors. A later genetic analysis took genome-wide SNP genotypes for about 65% of the 666 donors and used that subset as a discovery cohort. To study patterns of TCR occurrence, a later analysis re-analyzed previously published TCR beta repertoires from around 700 donors and added high-resolution HLA genotyping. The study profiled the T cell repertoires of hundreds of subjects by immunosequencing and related them to cytomegalovirus serostatus. Besides the first cohort of hundreds of subjects, a separate validation cohort made up of over a hundred different subjects was used. Donor age, sex, ethnicity and CMV serostatus were compiled alongside the repertoire data. Around 320 gigabases of sequencing data and approximately 93 million unique TCR sequences were included in an early release covering about 700 HLA-typed donors. In an earlier analysis of several hundred of the donors, high-throughput TCR beta sequencing was used to judge whether each TCR beta V gene segment behaved as functional or pseudogenic. The study was designed to test whether signatures of past pathogen exposure could be identified by cataloging public T cell receptors. To predict cytomegalovirus infection status, the study combined high-throughput TCR immunosequencing, statistical association of individual TCRs with disease status, and machine learning.

The cohort consisted of some 670 healthy bone marrow donors. At the time of sampling, all cohort members were nominally healthy, though unrecorded immune exposures were likely present. The donor was CMV seropositive and was included in the group of 250 to 350 seropositive cohort members. Every donor gave a peripheral blood sample, and the peripheral blood mononuclear cells from that sample were used for TCR beta sequencing. The Qiagen DNeasy Blood Extraction Kit was used to extract genomic DNA from the blood cell samples. The library was obtained by the immunoSEQ multiplex PCR assay. For the multiplex PCR, a mixture combining 60 forward primers for TCR Vbeta segments and 13 reverse primers for TCR Jbeta segments was used. A multiplex PCR assay on genomic DNA amplified the CDR3 region of rearranged TCR beta genes. The amplified TCR beta libraries were sequenced on the Illumina HiSeq System as 87-base-pair reads. Per the source publication's procedure: In a later analysis, tens of millions of unique TCR beta chains were counted across the approximately 640 repertoires, and about 9.9 million of these chains were shared by at least two donors. Raw reads were error-corrected and collapsed into unique sequences by a nearest-neighbor algorithm in which closely related sequences were merged to remove PCR and sequencing errors. CDR3 sequences were aligned to IMGT reference sequences to assign V, D and J gene segments. For a sequence to be retained, at least a six-nucleotide match to both a V gene segment and a J gene segment was required. A rearrangement was called productive if the CDR3 had no stop codons and remained in frame with V and J, and every other rearrangement was called non-productive. Following IMGT convention, CDR3 was defined as the stretch from the second conserved V-encoded cysteine up to the conserved J-encoded phenylalanine. The earlier analysis of fewer than 700 of the donors excluded sequences that lacked an unambiguous match to a single V gene segment. An earlier analysis of about 590 of the donors classified V segments as functional when productive rearrangements were above 56.7% and as segregating when the standard deviation between donors was above 5%. A statistical classification framework was developed to diagnose cytomegalovirus status using the catalog of TCR beta chain sequences. In a later analysis, TCR nucleotide sequences were compared against IMGT/GENE-DB human TR gene sequences so that V and J genes could be assigned. A later analysis assigned CDR3 sequences and most-parsimonious VDJ recombination scenarios with the TCRdist pipeline. In a later analysis, each TCR beta chain was defined by its CDR3 amino acid sequence together with its V-gene family, and reads without a unique V-gene family were excluded. In a later analysis, fewer than 650 highly shared, low-generation-probability nucleotide sequences were removed to address suspected cross-contamination and a sequencing artifact. For each public chain, a later analysis derived a clonal expansion index from normalized ranks of inferred template counts within each repertoire. In a later analysis, generation probabilities were computed using a VDJ recombination model fitted to out-of-frame rearrangements, and the results were checked against IGoR. In a later analysis, hypergeometric tests were used to score TCR-TCR, TCR-HLA and TCR-CMV co-occurrence, with a repertoire-size bias correction applied to TCR pairs. False discovery rates were estimated in a later analysis by permuting HLA or CMV assignments 20 times. A later analysis grouped co-occurring TCRs with DBSCAN, adding TCRdist sequence similarity when clustering within HLA-allele-positive subsets. Repertoires with fewer than 30,000 or more than 120,000 public chains were left out of co-occurrence clustering, as were a handful of repertoires with anomalous nucleotide sharing. The clones in this table, taken by TCRdb from immuneACCESS, are in-frame only. Not every clone is retained; where verified, under half of the shortfall comes from an unresolved V gene, and the cause of the rest is unknown. The D gene and trimming were derived from the DNA, and the V and J assignments and clone size from that table. The sample table shows 150,000 to 200,000 clones, and approximately 78% are seen once. Clones ranked in the top ten supply under 15% of the sample.

Points on this clone: The antigen it recognizes is unknown. Base qualities are not at hand, and no much larger clone is one base apart.

Overall study results and their limits: A later analysis reported that several top co-occurrence clusters appeared linked to parvovirus B19, influenza, CMV and Epstein-Barr virus. Roughly uniform sequencing depth across donors was assumed in presence/absence analyses, although this assumption may not hold. In the study, roughly 160 TCR beta chains were listed as associated with cytomegalovirus. A later analysis found that TCR association rates varied across HLA loci, with DRB1 alleles showing the most associated TCRs and HLA-C alleles the fewest. CMV serostatus was the only immune exposure information available for the cohort. Cytomegalovirus status was reported to be diagnosed by the classifier with high specificity and sensitivity in both the original and validation cohorts. A further reported finding was that TCR beta sequences accurately predicted the HLA-A and HLA-B alleles for most subjects in the first cohort. When HLA alleles, especially DR and DQ, strongly co-occurred, attributing TCR associations to individual alleles was difficult. Only TCR beta chains were sequenced in this cohort, and the absence of alpha or paired-chain data limited detectable features. A cluster of highly shared sequence variants was judged likely to represent a technical artifact of the sequencing pipeline. In a later genetic analysis, fewer N-insertions in productive TCRs were reported among donors in an Asian-associated ancestry cluster than the roughly 710-donor mean. In an earlier analysis of a few hundred of the donors, most TCR beta V segments were observed in productive rearrangements about 87% or about 30% of the time, broadly matching IMGT annotations. Compared with equally common non-associated chains, HLA-associated TCR beta chains in a later analysis were more clonally expanded and had lower generation probabilities. Some IMGT-functional V segments, including TRBV6-2 and TRBV6-3, could not be told apart with the 87-base-pair reads, so those segments were excluded. It was suggested by the authors that the approach could potentially be generalized to other disease states and immunological phenotypes. HLA typing was unavailable for some donors at each locus, so association tests used only the typed subset. Most CMV-associated TCR beta chains appeared to be HLA-restricted in a later analysis, and the HLA associations seemed to be driven largely by CMV exposure. Specific HLA alleles were associated with over 15,000 TCR beta sequences at a false discovery rate of 0.05 in a later analysis. Most TCR sequences were observed very rarely across donors, whereas some public TCRs were present in many individuals. Because counts were too low, about 15 rarely observed V segments, including chromosome 9 orphons, were left out of the earlier analysis of approximately 500 of the donors. Three of the identified cytomegalovirus-associated TCR beta chains were confirmed in vitro to be specific for cytomegalovirus antigens. An association between a missense DCLRE1C variant and V-gene and J-gene trimming of TCR beta chains was found in a later genetic analysis and replicated in an independent cohort. Correlated functional status among segregating V segments might be attributable to linkage disequilibrium, but an unknown experimental factor could not be ruled out.

CDR1 MNHNS and CDR2 SASEGT are derived from the germline V gene. V is pared back by 4 bases and J by 6 bases, with 8 bases lying between the germline termini. The CDR3 numbers 12 residues from cysteine through phenylalanine. The only DNA kept is the CDR3, 36 bases in frame from the first base. What was sequenced was PBMCs. The source is a woman aged 50 to 60 in good health and CMV-seropositive. Recombination linked TRBV6-1 to TRBJ2-3; TRBD2 could be the D gene, as 6 bases match. The sequence in DNA is TGTGCCAGCAGTGCTAGCGCGGATACGCAGTATTTT. It codes for CASSASADTQYF.